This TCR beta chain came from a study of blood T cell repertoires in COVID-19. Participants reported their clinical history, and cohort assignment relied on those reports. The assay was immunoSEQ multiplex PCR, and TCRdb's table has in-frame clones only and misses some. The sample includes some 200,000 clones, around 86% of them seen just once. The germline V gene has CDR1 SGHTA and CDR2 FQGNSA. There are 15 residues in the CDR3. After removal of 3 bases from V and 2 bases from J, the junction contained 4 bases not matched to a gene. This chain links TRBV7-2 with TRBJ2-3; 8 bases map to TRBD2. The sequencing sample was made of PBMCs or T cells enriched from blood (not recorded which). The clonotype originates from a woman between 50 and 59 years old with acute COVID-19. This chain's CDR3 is CASSFSGGATDTQYF. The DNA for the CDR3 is TGTGCCAGCAGCTTTTCCGGGGGGGCCACAGATACGCAGTATTTT.